This T cell receptor (beta chain) was sequenced for a study of shared clonotypes between healthy human individuals. Genomic DNA of each subset was evenly split across several immunoSEQ plates. Profiling relied on immunoSEQ multiplex PCR, and the TCRdb table lists in-frame clones only, not all of them. The repertoire holds about 2.1 million clones, with about 94% as singletons. CD45RO-negative, CCR7-positively selected cells formed the naive CD8 fraction, excluding terminally differentiated effector memory CD45RA+ cells. The clonotype comes from a man aged 18-30 years in good health. Some clones in this sample may be carry-over from other donors' samples. The sample was naive CD8+ T cells from PBMCs.

The CDR3 coding sequence is TGCAGCGTTTCAGTCCCGGGACAGGGCGCTTTCGAGCAGTACTTC. Amino acid sequence: CSVSVPGQGAFEQYF. The chain combines TRBV29-1 with TRBJ2-7; 9 positions agree with TRBD1. This CDR3 is 15 amino acids long. CDR1 is SQVTM and CDR2 is ANQGSEA in the germline V gene. After removal of 5 bases from V and 6 bases from J, the junction contained 14 bases not matched to a gene.